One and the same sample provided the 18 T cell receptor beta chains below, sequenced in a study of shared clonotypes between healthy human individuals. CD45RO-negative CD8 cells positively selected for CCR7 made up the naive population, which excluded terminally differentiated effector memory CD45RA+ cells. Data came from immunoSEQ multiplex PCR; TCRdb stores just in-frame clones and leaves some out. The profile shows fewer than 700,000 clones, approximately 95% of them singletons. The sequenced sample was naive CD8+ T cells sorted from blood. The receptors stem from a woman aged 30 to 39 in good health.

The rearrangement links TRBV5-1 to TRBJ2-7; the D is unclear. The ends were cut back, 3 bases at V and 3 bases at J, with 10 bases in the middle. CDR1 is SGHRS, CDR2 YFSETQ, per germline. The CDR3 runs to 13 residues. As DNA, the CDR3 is TGCGCCAGCAGCTCCGGGCCCGACTACGAGCAGTACTTC. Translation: CASSSGPDYEQYF.

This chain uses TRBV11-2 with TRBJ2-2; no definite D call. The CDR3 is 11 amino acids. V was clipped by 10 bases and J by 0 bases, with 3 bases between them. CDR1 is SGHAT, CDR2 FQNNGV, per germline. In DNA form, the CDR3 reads TGTGCCAACGCGAACACCGGGGAGCTGTTTTTT. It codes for CANANTGELFF. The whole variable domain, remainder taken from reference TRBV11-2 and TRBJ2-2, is EAGVAQSPRYKIIEKRQSVAFWCNPISGHATLYWYQQILGQGPKLLIQFQNNGVVDDSQLPKDRFSAERLKGVDSTLKIQPAKLEDSAVYLCANANTGELFFGEGSRLTVL.

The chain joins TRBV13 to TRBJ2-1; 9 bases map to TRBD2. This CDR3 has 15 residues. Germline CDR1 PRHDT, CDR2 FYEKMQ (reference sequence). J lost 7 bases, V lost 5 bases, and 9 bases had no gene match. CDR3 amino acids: CASSSRLAEGNEQFF. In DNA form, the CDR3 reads TGTGCCAGCAGCAGCCGACTAGCGGAAGGGAATGAGCAGTTCTTC.

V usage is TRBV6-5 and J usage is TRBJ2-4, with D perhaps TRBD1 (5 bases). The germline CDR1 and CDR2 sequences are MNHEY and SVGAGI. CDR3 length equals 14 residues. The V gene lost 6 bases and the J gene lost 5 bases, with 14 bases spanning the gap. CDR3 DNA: TGTGCCAGCAGCCTTGAGTGGGGCCAAAACATTCAGTACTTC. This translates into CASSLEWGQNIQYF.

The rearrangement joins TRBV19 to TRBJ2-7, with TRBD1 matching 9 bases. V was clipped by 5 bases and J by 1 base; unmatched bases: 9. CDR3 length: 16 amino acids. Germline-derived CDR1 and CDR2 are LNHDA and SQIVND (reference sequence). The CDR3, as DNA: TGTGCCAGTAGTTCGTTCTGGACAGGGGAGTCCTACGAGCAGTACTTC. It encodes CASSSFWTGESYEQYF.

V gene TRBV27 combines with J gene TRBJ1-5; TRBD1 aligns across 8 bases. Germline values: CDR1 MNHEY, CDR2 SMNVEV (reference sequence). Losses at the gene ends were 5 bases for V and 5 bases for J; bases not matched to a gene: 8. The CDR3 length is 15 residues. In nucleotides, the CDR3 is TGTGCCAGCAGTACAGGACAGGGAGGATATCAGCCCCAGCATTTT. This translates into CASSTGQGGYQPQHF.

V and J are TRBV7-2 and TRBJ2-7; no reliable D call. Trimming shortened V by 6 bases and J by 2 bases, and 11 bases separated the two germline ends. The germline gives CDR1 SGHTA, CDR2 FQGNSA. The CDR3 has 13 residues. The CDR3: CASSVNLAYEQYF. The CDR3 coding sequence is TGTGCCAGCAGTGTGAACCTCGCCTACGAGCAGTACTTC.

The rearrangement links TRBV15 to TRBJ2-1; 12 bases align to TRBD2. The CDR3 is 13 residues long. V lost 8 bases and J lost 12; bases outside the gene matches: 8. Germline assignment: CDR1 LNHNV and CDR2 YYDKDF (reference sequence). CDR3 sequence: CATSSGRAKVQFF. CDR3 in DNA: TGTGCCACCTCTAGCGGGAGGGCCAAGGTGCAGTTCTTC.

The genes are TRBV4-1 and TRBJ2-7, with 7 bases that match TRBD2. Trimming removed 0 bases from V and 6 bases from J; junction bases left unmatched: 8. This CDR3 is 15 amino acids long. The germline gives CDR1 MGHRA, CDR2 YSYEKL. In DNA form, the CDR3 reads TGCGCCAGCAGCCAAGAGGCCTTAGCGGGTTTCGAGCAGTACTTC. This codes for CASSQEALAGFEQYF.

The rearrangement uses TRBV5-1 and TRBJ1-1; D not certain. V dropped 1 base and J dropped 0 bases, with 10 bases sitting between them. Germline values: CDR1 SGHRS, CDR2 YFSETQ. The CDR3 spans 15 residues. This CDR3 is CASSLSRGMNTEAFF. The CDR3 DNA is TGCGCCAGCAGCTTGTCCCGGGGTATGAACACTGAAGCTTTCTTT.

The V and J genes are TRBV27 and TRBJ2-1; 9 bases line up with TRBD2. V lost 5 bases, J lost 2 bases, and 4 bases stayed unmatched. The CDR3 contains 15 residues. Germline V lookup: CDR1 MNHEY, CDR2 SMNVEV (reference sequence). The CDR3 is CASSVLAGTYNEQFF. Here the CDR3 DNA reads TGTGCCAGCAGTGTACTAGCGGGCACCTACAATGAGCAGTTCTTC.

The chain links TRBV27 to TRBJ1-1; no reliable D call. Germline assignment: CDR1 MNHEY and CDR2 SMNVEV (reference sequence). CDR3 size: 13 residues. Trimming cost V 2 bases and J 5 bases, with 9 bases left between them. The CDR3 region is CASSLGKRTEAFF. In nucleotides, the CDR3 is TGTGCCAGCAGTTTAGGTAAGAGGACTGAAGCTTTCTTT.

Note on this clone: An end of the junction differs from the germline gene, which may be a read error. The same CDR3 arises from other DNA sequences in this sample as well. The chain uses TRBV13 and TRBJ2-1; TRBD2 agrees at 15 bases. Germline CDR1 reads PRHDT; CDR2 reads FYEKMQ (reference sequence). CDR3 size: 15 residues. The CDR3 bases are TGTGCCAGCAGCCTAGGACTAGCGGGGGGGAATGAGCAGTTCTTC. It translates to CASSLGLAGGNEQFF.

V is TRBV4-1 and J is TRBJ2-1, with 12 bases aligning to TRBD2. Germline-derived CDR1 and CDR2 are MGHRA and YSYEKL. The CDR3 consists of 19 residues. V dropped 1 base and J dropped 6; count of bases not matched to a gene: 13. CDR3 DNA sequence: TGCGCCAGCAGCCAAGTTCCGACTAGCGGGAGCGTAATGGGCAATGAGCAGTTCTTC. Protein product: CASSQVPTSGSVMGNEQFF.

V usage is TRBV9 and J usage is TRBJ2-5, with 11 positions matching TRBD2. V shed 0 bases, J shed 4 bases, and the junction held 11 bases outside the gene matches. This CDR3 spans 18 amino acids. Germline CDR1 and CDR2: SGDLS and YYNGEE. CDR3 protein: CASSVASFTSGSPETQYF. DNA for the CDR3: TGTGCCAGCAGCGTAGCTTCGTTCACTAGCGGGAGTCCAGAGACCCAGTACTTC.

The chain's CDR3 is CASSARPASATNEKLFF. CDR3 DNA sequence: TGTGCCAGCAGTGCCCGACCGGCTTCTGCAACTAATGAAAAACTGTTTTTT. J is TRBJ1-4 and V is TRBV2; no firm D call. This CDR3 comprises 17 residues. Germline V gene data show CDR1 as SNHLY and CDR2 as FYNNEI. Trimming stripped 4 bases from V and 0 bases from J, with 15 bases between. The entire variable domain, with the rest obtained from reference TRBV2 and TRBJ1-4, is as follows: EPEVTQTPSHQVTQMGQEVILRCVPISNHLYFYWYRQILGQKVEFLVSFYNNEISEKSEIFDDQFSVERPDGSNFTLKIRSTKLEDSAMYFCASSARPASATNEKLFFGSGTQLSVL.

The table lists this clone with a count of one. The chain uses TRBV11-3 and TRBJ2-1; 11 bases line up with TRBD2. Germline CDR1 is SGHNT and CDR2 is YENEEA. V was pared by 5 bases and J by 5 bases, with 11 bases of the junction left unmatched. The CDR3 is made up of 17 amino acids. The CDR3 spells CASSQDLAGGPDNEQFF. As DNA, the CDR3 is TGTGCCAGCAGCCAGGATTTAGCGGGAGGGCCCGACAATGAGCAGTTCTTC.

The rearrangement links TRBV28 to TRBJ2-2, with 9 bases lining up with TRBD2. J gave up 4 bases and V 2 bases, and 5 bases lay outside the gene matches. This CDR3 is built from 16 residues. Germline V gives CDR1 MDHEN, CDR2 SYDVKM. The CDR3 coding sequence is TGTGCCAGCAGTTTAGGGACTAGCTCCATCACCGGGGAGCTGTTTTTT. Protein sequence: CASSLGTSSITGELFF.